Listed below are T cell receptor beta chains from one sample, sequenced in a study of cytomegalovirus exposure and HLA in healthy donors. Data came from immunoSEQ multiplex PCR; TCRdb stores just in-frame clones and leaves some out. This repertoire shows over 150,000 clones, 80% found once; its top ten account for 0.5% to 0.8%. The sample was PBMCs. The source of these receptors is a boy aged 5-17 years in good health and CMV-seronegative. Both conserved end residues are part of each CDR3. The D gene is left open where the match is weak. Clone size is shown for a subset of rows, as once, few, many or a class of expanded clone.

clone size: -
J gene: TRBJ1-1
V gene: TRBV6-1
D gene: -
CDR3 DNA: TGTGCCAGCAGTGAATACGGGCCGGAGGTTACTGAAGCTTTCTTT
CDR3 protein: CASSEYGPEVTEAFF

clone size: few
J gene: TRBJ1-2
V gene: TRBV6-1
D gene: TRBD1
CDR3 DNA: TGTGCCGGGGACTCGACAGGGACGAGTAACGGGGGCTACACCTTC
CDR3 protein: CAGDSTGTSNGGYTF

clone size: -
J gene: TRBJ1-1
V gene: TRBV18
D gene: -
CDR3 DNA: TGTGCCAGCTCACCACGAAGGGGAATGGACACTGAAGCTTTCTTT
CDR3 protein: CASSPRRGMDTEAFF

clone size: -
J gene: TRBJ1-2
V gene: TRBV29-1
D gene: TRBD1
CDR3 DNA: TGCAGCGTTGAAGATTCGGTATCCTCGGGACAGGGATTTAGTCCGGGCTACACCTTC
CDR3 protein: CSVEDSVSSGQGFSPGYTF

clone size: -
J gene: TRBJ2-7
V gene: TRBV7-2
D gene: TRBD1
CDR3 DNA: TGTGCCAGCAGCGGTGGGGGGGGACAGGGGGTGTACGAGCAGTACTTC
CDR3 protein: CASSGGGGQGVYEQYF

clone size: -
J gene: TRBJ1-2
V gene: TRBV19
D gene: -
CDR3 DNA: TGTGCCAGTAGTATAACCCGACAGATTAACTATGGCTACACCTTC
CDR3 protein: CASSITRQINYGYTF

clone size: -
J gene: TRBJ1-4
V gene: TRBV6-1
D gene: -
CDR3 DNA: TGTGCCAGCACCCGCGTCAGGCCAACTAATGAAAAACTGTTTTTT
CDR3 protein: CASTRVRPTNEKLFF

clone size: -
J gene: TRBJ2-7
V gene: TRBV6-1
D gene: TRBD2
CDR3 DNA: TGTGCCAGCAAACTAGCGGGGTCCCAATACGAGCAGTACTTC
CDR3 protein: CASKLAGSQYEQYF

clone size: -
J gene: TRBJ2-7
V gene: TRBV7-2
D gene: -
CDR3 DNA: TGTGCCAGCAGCCAGGGAGCGGGCGCCTACGAGCAGTACTTC
CDR3 protein: CASSQGAGAYEQYF

clone size: -
J gene: TRBJ2-1
V gene: TRBV6-5
D gene: -
CDR3 DNA: TGTGCCAGCAGTTACCGCGGGGCCTACAATGAGCAGTTCTTC
CDR3 protein: CASSYRGAYNEQFF

clone size: -
J gene: TRBJ1-2
V gene: TRBV29-1
D gene: -
CDR3 DNA: TGCAGCGTACTGCGTTCAGGAGGGGGCTACACCTTC
CDR3 protein: CSVLRSGGGYTF

clone size: few
J gene: TRBJ2-2
V gene: TRBV7-7
D gene: TRBD1
CDR3 DNA: TGTGCTAGCAGCTCCCGGGACAGGGACACCGGGGAGCTGTTTTTT
CDR3 protein: CASSSRDRDTGELFF

clone size: few
J gene: TRBJ2-7
V gene: TRBV28
D gene: TRBD2
CDR3 DNA: TGTGCCAGCAGCGGAAGGACTAGCGGGAGCTCCTACGAGCAGTACTTC
CDR3 protein: CASSGRTSGSSYEQYF

clone size: -
J gene: TRBJ2-7
V gene: TRBV6-1
D gene: -
CDR3 DNA: TGTGCCAGCAGCCGAGGGACATACTACGAGCAGTACTTC
CDR3 protein: CASSRGTYYEQYF

clone size: -
J gene: TRBJ1-5
V gene: TRBV6-1
D gene: -
CDR3 DNA: TGTGCCAGCAGTCTTCTAGACAGCGGGGGCCAGCCCCAGCATTTT
CDR3 protein: CASSLLDSGGQPQHF

clone size: -
J gene: TRBJ2-2
V gene: TRBV7-2
D gene: TRBD1
CDR3 DNA: TGTGCCAGCAGCTCCGGGACAGCTAACACCGGGGAGCTGTTTTTT
CDR3 protein: CASSSGTANTGELFF

clone size: -
J gene: TRBJ1-4
V gene: TRBV19
D gene: -
CDR3 DNA: TGTGCCAGTAGCCACGAACAGGAAAATGAAAAACTGTTTTTT
CDR3 protein: CASSHEQENEKLFF

clone size: -
J gene: TRBJ2-7
V gene: TRBV7-6
D gene: TRBD1
CDR3 DNA: TGTGCCAGCAGCTTAAACCGGGACAGAAATTACGAGCAGTACTTC
CDR3 protein: CASSLNRDRNYEQYF

clone size: -
J gene: TRBJ1-1
V gene: TRBV11-3
D gene: -
CDR3 DNA: TGTGCCAGCAGCTCCAGGGTCGGGTCTGAAGCTTTCTTT
CDR3 protein: CASSSRVGSEAFF

clone size: -
J gene: TRBJ1-5
V gene: TRBV10-3
D gene: TRBD1
CDR3 DNA: TGTGCCATCAAGGGACAGGGGGCCAATCAGCCCCAGCATTTT
CDR3 protein: CAIKGQGANQPQHF

clone size: -
J gene: TRBJ2-7
V gene: TRBV23-1
D gene: TRBD1
CDR3 DNA: TGCGCCAGCAGTCAACAGGGGGCGAGCTCCTACGAGCAGTACTTC
CDR3 protein: CASSQQGASSYEQYF

clone size: -
J gene: TRBJ2-3
V gene: TRBV30
D gene: TRBD2
CDR3 DNA: TGTGCCTGGAGTCTAGAACTAGCGGCCGCAGATACGCAGTATTTT
CDR3 protein: CAWSLELAAADTQYF

clone size: -
J gene: TRBJ1-3
V gene: TRBV7-6
D gene: -
CDR3 DNA: TGTGCCAGCAGCTTAGCGTCGGGAAACACCATATATTTT
CDR3 protein: CASSLASGNTIYF

clone size: -
J gene: TRBJ2-2
V gene: TRBV7-3
D gene: -
CDR3 DNA: TGTGCCAGCAGCTTACAGGACACCGGGGAGCTGTTTTTT
CDR3 protein: CASSLQDTGELFF

clone size: -
J gene: TRBJ2-5
V gene: TRBV25-1
D gene: -
CDR3 DNA: TGTGCCAGCAGCCCGGACAGTTTTGAGACCCAGTACTTC
CDR3 protein: CASSPDSFETQYF

clone size: once
J gene: TRBJ1-1
V gene: TRBV7-2
D gene: -
CDR3 DNA: TGTGCCAGCAGCTACGCGGACAGTCCGAACACTGAAGCTTTCTTT
CDR3 protein: CASSYADSPNTEAFF

clone size: -
J gene: TRBJ1-4
V gene: TRBV5-1
D gene: TRBD1
CDR3 DNA: TGCGCCAGCAGCTCAGGACAGGTAAATGAAAAACTGTTTTTT
CDR3 protein: CASSSGQVNEKLFF

clone size: -
J gene: TRBJ2-6
V gene: TRBV27
D gene: TRBD1
CDR3 DNA: TGTGCCAGCAGTTTATCGCCGACAGGGGGCGGTTGGGCCAACGTCCTGACTTTC
CDR3 protein: CASSLSPTGGGWANVLTF

clone size: -
J gene: TRBJ2-7
V gene: TRBV9
D gene: -
CDR3 DNA: TGTGCCAGCAGCCCGTCGATGACATACCTGTTTTCCTACGAGCAGTACTTC
CDR3 protein: CASSPSMTYLFSYEQYF

clone size: few
J gene: TRBJ2-3
V gene: TRBV2
D gene: -
CDR3 DNA: TGTGCCAGCAGGCAGCGGTCGGGGGGCACAGATACGCAGTATTTT
CDR3 protein: CASRQRSGGTDTQYF

clone size: -
J gene: TRBJ1-1
V gene: TRBV2
D gene: -
CDR3 DNA: TGTGCCAGCAGGCCGACAGGGAACACTGAAGCTTTCTTT
CDR3 protein: CASRPTGNTEAFF

clone size: -
J gene: TRBJ1-5
V gene: TRBV27
D gene: -
CDR3 DNA: TGTGCCAGCTCCGGGCCCGGGGAAGGTCAGCCCCAGCATTTT
CDR3 protein: CASSGPGEGQPQHF

clone size: few
J gene: TRBJ1-1
V gene: TRBV25-1
D gene: -
CDR3 DNA: TGTGCCAGCAGTGACTTCTATGGGACACCGAACACTGAAGCTTTCTTT
CDR3 protein: CASSDFYGTPNTEAFF

clone size: -
J gene: TRBJ1-4
V gene: TRBV9
D gene: -
CDR3 DNA: TGTGCCAGCAGCGCCAGACAAGGAGGTGAAAAACTGTTTTTT
CDR3 protein: CASSARQGGEKLFF

clone size: -
J gene: TRBJ2-3
V gene: TRBV10-3
D gene: -
CDR3 DNA: TGTGCCATCAGGGGGGGAGCCCGCACAGATACGCAGTATTTT
CDR3 protein: CAIRGGARTDTQYF

clone size: -
J gene: TRBJ1-1
V gene: TRBV7-9
D gene: TRBD1
CDR3 DNA: TGTGCCAGCAGCCCTGGACAGGGGGCTAAGGCCCGCACTGAGGCTTTCTTT
CDR3 protein: CASSPGQGAKARTEAFF

clone size: -
J gene: TRBJ1-3
V gene: TRBV7-2
D gene: -
CDR3 DNA: TGTGCCAGCGGTCTTAGCAGCGGAAACACCATATATTTT
CDR3 protein: CASGLSSGNTIYF

clone size: -
J gene: TRBJ1-4
V gene: TRBV30
D gene: -
CDR3 DNA: TGTTCGGTTGGGCAAAATGAAAAACTGTTTTTT
CDR3 protein: CSVGQNEKLFF

clone size: few
J gene: TRBJ1-1
V gene: TRBV6-5
D gene: -
CDR3 DNA: TGTGCCAGCAGTTTTTCCAGGGGAGGGAGTGAAGCTTTCTTT
CDR3 protein: CASSFSRGGSEAFF

clone size: -
J gene: TRBJ2-7
V gene: TRBV7-8
D gene: TRBD1
CDR3 DNA: TGTGCCAGCAGCCAAACAGGGGGCAGAGAGCAGTACTTC
CDR3 protein: CASSQTGGREQYF

clone size: -
J gene: TRBJ2-2
V gene: TRBV19
D gene: -
CDR3 DNA: TGTGCCAGTAGTTATTTATGGCGGGGCGGGGAGCTGTTTTTT
CDR3 protein: CASSYLWRGGELFF

clone size: -
J gene: TRBJ2-3
V gene: TRBV19
D gene: -
CDR3 DNA: TGTGCCAGTAGTATAGGGCCCAGTCAGGATACGCAGTATTTT
CDR3 protein: CASSIGPSQDTQYF

clone size: -
J gene: TRBJ1-1
V gene: TRBV7-3
D gene: -
CDR3 DNA: TGTGCCAGCAGCTTAATGTCAGGGTTCGTGAACACTGAAGCTTTCTTT
CDR3 protein: CASSLMSGFVNTEAFF

clone size: few
J gene: TRBJ2-1
V gene: TRBV6-5
D gene: TRBD2
CDR3 DNA: TGTGCCAGCAGTTACCTGACTAGCGGGAGGTATGAGCAGTTCTTC
CDR3 protein: CASSYLTSGRYEQFF

clone size: -
J gene: TRBJ2-7
V gene: TRBV4-2
D gene: TRBD2
CDR3 DNA: TGTGCCAGCAGCCAAGAAGTAGCGGGAAACTACGAGCAGTACTTC
CDR3 protein: CASSQEVAGNYEQYF

clone size: -
J gene: TRBJ2-7
V gene: TRBV30
D gene: -
CDR3 DNA: TGTGCCTGGAGTGTAGCCGACTACGAGCAGTACTTC
CDR3 protein: CAWSVADYEQYF

clone size: -
J gene: TRBJ1-1
V gene: TRBV5-1
D gene: -
CDR3 DNA: TGCGCCAGCAGCCCCTGGGGCGGGGCCGAGGACACTGAAGCTTTCTTT
CDR3 protein: CASSPWGGAEDTEAFF

clone size: -
J gene: TRBJ2-3
V gene: TRBV5-1
D gene: -
CDR3 DNA: TGCGCCAGCAGCTCGGGAACCCCCACAGATACGCAGTATTTT
CDR3 protein: CASSSGTPTDTQYF

clone size: -
J gene: TRBJ2-7
V gene: TRBV7-2
D gene: TRBD1
CDR3 DNA: TGTGCCAGCAGCCTTGGGACAGTTTTCTCCTACGAGCAGTACTTC
CDR3 protein: CASSLGTVFSYEQYF

clone size: -
J gene: TRBJ1-1
V gene: TRBV29-1
D gene: -
CDR3 DNA: TGCAGCGTTATACTGACACGCACAGTGAACGCTGAAGCTTTCTTT
CDR3 protein: CSVILTRTVNAEAFF

clone size: -
J gene: TRBJ1-5
V gene: TRBV6-6
D gene: -
CDR3 DNA: TGTGCCAGCAGTTACCACCCGATCGGGCAGCCCCAGCATTTT
CDR3 protein: CASSYHPIGQPQHF

clone size: few
J gene: TRBJ1-2
V gene: TRBV4-3
D gene: -
CDR3 DNA: TGCGCCAGCAGCCAGGAGATTCAGAGAATCGAGGGCAACTATGGCTACACCTTC
CDR3 protein: CASSQEIQRIEGNYGYTF